Listed below are T cell receptor beta chains from one sample, sequenced in a study of Graves' ophthalmopathy and Graves' hyperthyroidism. Each CDR3 protein gets one entry after TCRdb re-called the multiplex PCR reads with MiXCR. The sample lists fewer than 650,000 distinct CDR3 sequences, about 20% occurring once. Material for sequencing was peripheral blood. The receptors come from a woman younger than 30 with stable Graves' hyperthyroidism. Some clones in this sample may be carry-over from other donors' samples. Each CDR3 is given with its conserved first and last residue. Each record gives: CDR3 protein, CDR3 DNA, J gene, V gene, D gene, clone size. D genes are given only for firm matches. Clone size is shown for a subset of rows, as once, few, many or a class of expanded clone.

CDR3 protein: CASSAYTSSTYSGANVLTF
CDR3 DNA: TGTGCCAGCAGCGCTTATACATCCTCCACCTACTCTGGGGCCAACGTCCTGACTTTC
J gene: TRBJ2-6
V gene: TRBV11-2
D gene: .
clone size: few

CDR3 protein: CASSLVTYGTGNTEAFF
CDR3 DNA: TGTGCCAGCAGCTTAGTAACCTACGGGACAGGGAACACTGAAGCTTTCTTT
J gene: TRBJ1-1
V gene: TRBV11-1
D gene: TRBD1
clone size: many

CDR3 protein: CASSIRQGKEAFF
CDR3 DNA: TGTGCCAGCAGCATCCGACAGGGGAAGGAAGCTTTCTTT
J gene: TRBJ1-1
V gene: TRBV12-3/TRBV12-4
D gene: TRBD1
clone size: many

CDR3 protein: CASSPGADAYEQYF
CDR3 DNA: TGTGCCAGTTCTCCCGGGGCGGATGCCTACGAGCAGTACTTC
J gene: TRBJ2-7
V gene: TRBV11-1
D gene: .
clone size: few

CDR3 protein: CASSLGRGPVGGEQYF
CDR3 DNA: TGCGCCAGCAGCTTGGGGCGGGGGCCCGTGGGCGGCGAGCAGTACTTC
J gene: TRBJ2-7
V gene: TRBV5-1
D gene: .
clone size: many

CDR3 protein: CATRIDRVGNNSPLHF
CDR3 DNA: TGTGCCACCAGGATTGACAGGGTCGGGAATAATTCACCCCTCCACTTT
J gene: TRBJ1-6
V gene: TRBV15
D gene: TRBD1
clone size: many

CDR3 protein: CSVTGEWVNTEAFF
CDR3 DNA: TGCAGCGTGACAGGGGAATGGGTGAACACTGAAGCTTTCTTT
J gene: TRBJ1-1
V gene: TRBV29-1
D gene: TRBD1
clone size: many

CDR3 protein: CASSLVSGIIHEQYF
CDR3 DNA: TGTGCCAGCAGTTTAGTGTCAGGAATCATCCACGAGCAGTACTTC
J gene: TRBJ2-7
V gene: TRBV12-3/TRBV12-4
D gene: .
clone size: many

CDR3 protein: CASSPERQTIQYF
CDR3 DNA: TGTGCCAGCTCACCAGAACGGCAGACCATCCAGTACTTC
J gene: TRBJ2-5
V gene: TRBV18
D gene: .
clone size: .

CDR3 protein: CASSLDSRGGTEAFF
CDR3 DNA: TGTGCCAGCAGCTTAGACTCCAGGGGTGGTACTGAAGCTTTCTTT
J gene: TRBJ1-1
V gene: TRBV11-2
D gene: .
clone size: .

CDR3 protein: CASSEPGIAAYEQYF
CDR3 DNA: TGTGCCAGCAGTGAACCGGGAATAGCGGCCTACGAGCAGTACTTC
J gene: TRBJ2-7
V gene: TRBV2
D gene: .
clone size: many

CDR3 protein: CASSYWTGELSF
CDR3 DNA: TGTGCCAGCAGTTACTGGACCGGGGAGCTGTCTTTT
J gene: TRBJ2-2
V gene: TRBV6-2/TRBV6-3
D gene: .
clone size: .

CDR3 protein: CASSGHRDGELFF
CDR3 DNA: TGTGCCAGCAGCGGCCACAGGGACGGGGAGCTGTTTTTT
J gene: TRBJ2-2
V gene: TRBV7-2
D gene: .
clone size: .

CDR3 protein: CASSEGQGPSNQPQHF
CDR3 DNA: TGTGCCAGCAGTGAGGGACAGGGACCTAGCAATCAGCCCCAGCATTTT
J gene: TRBJ1-5
V gene: TRBV6-1
D gene: TRBD1
clone size: many

CDR3 protein: CASRKTGAGVQPQHF
CDR3 DNA: TGTGCCAGCAGAAAGACAGGGGCGGGTGTTCAGCCCCAGCATTTT
J gene: TRBJ1-5
V gene: TRBV28
D gene: TRBD1
clone size: many

CDR3 protein: CASSTPWGTASNYGYTF
CDR3 DNA: TGTGCCAGCAGTACTCCCTGGGGGACAGCTTCTAACTATGGCTACACCTTC
J gene: TRBJ1-2
V gene: TRBV2
D gene: TRBD1
clone size: many

CDR3 protein: CASSYIGQSSYNSPLYF
CDR3 DNA: TGTGCCAGCAGTTACATCGGACAGAGCTCCTATAATTCACCCCTCTACTTT
J gene: TRBJ1-6
V gene: TRBV6-5
D gene: .
clone size: many

CDR3 protein: CASKGDIQETQYF
CDR3 DNA: TGTGCCAGCAAAGGGGACATCCAAGAGACCCAGTACTTC
J gene: TRBJ2-5
V gene: TRBV2
D gene: .
clone size: many

CDR3 protein: CATTFRGGRETQYF
CDR3 DNA: TGTGCCACCACCTTCAGGGGAGGGAGAGAGACCCAGTACTTC
J gene: TRBJ2-5
V gene: TRBV5-5
D gene: .
clone size: .

CDR3 protein: CASSLGLPGRVSYEQYF
CDR3 DNA: TGTGCCAGCAGCTTAGGTCTACCGGGTAGGGTCTCCTACGAGCAGTACTTC
J gene: TRBJ2-7
V gene: TRBV11-2
D gene: .
clone size: many

CDR3 protein: CSARRPQVRDQETQYF
CDR3 DNA: TGCAGTGCTAGACGCCCCCAGGTGCGGGACCAAGAGACCCAGTACTTC
J gene: TRBJ2-5
V gene: TRBV20-1
D gene: .
clone size: few

CDR3 protein: CASSESLRSIYDEAFF
CDR3 DNA: TGTGCCAGCAGTGAATCCCTGCGAAGTATTTACGATGAAGCTTTCTTT
J gene: TRBJ1-1
V gene: TRBV6-1
D gene: .
clone size: .

CDR3 protein: CSAPTGTNQNTGELFF
CDR3 DNA: TGCAGTGCTCCGACCGGGACCAACCAGAACACCGGGGAGCTGTTTTTT
J gene: TRBJ2-2
V gene: TRBV20-1
D gene: .
clone size: few

CDR3 protein: CASSLPARGYTF
CDR3 DNA: TGTGCCAGCAGTTTGCCAGCACGGGGCTACACCTTC
J gene: TRBJ1-2
V gene: TRBV12-3/TRBV12-4
D gene: .
clone size: many

CDR3 protein: CASSLRTSGGYNEQFF
CDR3 DNA: TGTGCCAGCAGCCTCCGGACTAGCGGGGGTTACAATGAGCAGTTCTTC
J gene: TRBJ2-1
V gene: TRBV12-3/TRBV12-4
D gene: TRBD2
clone size: few

CDR3 protein: CASSDGQGIEQYF
CDR3 DNA: TGTGCCAGCAGTGATGGTCAGGGCATCGAGCAGTACTTC
J gene: TRBJ2-7
V gene: TRBV6-1
D gene: .
clone size: .

CDR3 protein: CASSFLGARETQYF
CDR3 DNA: TGTGCCAGCAGCTTCTTGGGGGCTCGGGAGACCCAGTACTTC
J gene: TRBJ2-5
V gene: TRBV5-5
D gene: .
clone size: many

CDR3 protein: CSAVTGSSNQPQHF
CDR3 DNA: TGCAGTGCTGTTACAGGGAGTAGCAATCAGCCCCAGCATTTT
J gene: TRBJ1-5
V gene: TRBV20-1
D gene: .
clone size: many

CDR3 protein: CATSRLPGQGFTGELFF
CDR3 DNA: TGTGCCACCAGCAGACTGCCGGGACAGGGTTTCACCGGGGAGCTGTTTTTT
J gene: TRBJ2-2
V gene: TRBV15
D gene: TRBD1
clone size: many

CDR3 protein: CASSGHRDTEAFF
CDR3 DNA: TGCGCCAGCAGCGGACACAGGGACACTGAAGCTTTCTTT
J gene: TRBJ1-1
V gene: TRBV5-1
D gene: .
clone size: many

CDR3 protein: CASSSKSGELFF
CDR3 DNA: TGTGCCAGCAGTTCAAAATCCGGGGAGCTGTTTTTT
J gene: TRBJ2-2
V gene: TRBV6-5
D gene: .
clone size: few

CDR3 protein: CASLKRGGLTGELFF
CDR3 DNA: TGTGCCAGTCTCAAGCGGGGGGGCCTCACCGGGGAGCTGTTTTTT
J gene: TRBJ2-2
V gene: TRBV19
D gene: TRBD2
clone size: .

CDR3 protein: CASSLTPGVFQPQHF
CDR3 DNA: TGTGCCAGCAGTTTAACCCCAGGGGTGTTTCAGCCCCAGCATTTT
J gene: TRBJ1-5
V gene: TRBV12-3/TRBV12-4
D gene: .
clone size: many

CDR3 protein: CASSTIDRGINYGYTF
CDR3 DNA: TGTGCCAGCAGTACCATTGACAGGGGAATAAACTATGGCTACACCTTC
J gene: TRBJ1-2
V gene: TRBV27
D gene: TRBD1
clone size: many

CDR3 protein: CASSPVRDRAGNTIYF
CDR3 DNA: TGTGCCAGCTCACCAGTCCGGGACAGGGCTGGAAACACCATATATTTT
J gene: TRBJ1-3
V gene: TRBV18
D gene: TRBD1
clone size: few

CDR3 protein: CASSSWGGTGLVQETQYF
CDR3 DNA: TGTGCCAGCAGTTCCTGGGGCGGGACAGGACTAGTCCAAGAGACCCAGTACTTC
J gene: TRBJ2-5
V gene: TRBV28
D gene: .
clone size: few

CDR3 protein: CASREDGTGLWEQYF
CDR3 DNA: TGTGCCAGCAGGGAAGACGGGACAGGGCTTTGGGAGCAGTACTTC
J gene: TRBJ2-7
V gene: TRBV2
D gene: TRBD1
clone size: many

CDR3 protein: CASSPPGTSAITEAFF
CDR3 DNA: TGTGCCAGCTCACCACCGGGGACCTCTGCGATCACTGAAGCTTTCTTT
J gene: TRBJ1-1
V gene: TRBV18
D gene: .
clone size: .

CDR3 protein: CASSLGYTGSPYGYTF
CDR3 DNA: TGTGCCAGCAGCTTAGGGTACACAGGCTCCCCCTATGGCTACACCTTC
J gene: TRBJ1-2
V gene: TRBV11-1
D gene: .
clone size: many

CDR3 protein: CASWAGTSGETQYF
CDR3 DNA: TGTGCCAGCTGGGCGGGGACATCAGGAGAGACCCAGTACTTC
J gene: TRBJ2-5
V gene: TRBV6-1
D gene: .
clone size: many

CDR3 protein: CSALGGVGGYEQYF
CDR3 DNA: TGCAGCGCCCTCGGGGGGGTCGGGGGGTACGAGCAGTACTTC
J gene: TRBJ2-7
V gene: TRBV29-1
D gene: TRBD2
clone size: many

CDR3 protein: CASSIDRVRNMNTEAFF
CDR3 DNA: TGTGCCAGTAGTATAGATCGGGTAAGGAACATGAACACTGAAGCTTTCTTT
J gene: TRBJ1-1
V gene: TRBV19
D gene: .
clone size: .

CDR3 protein: CASSPPDILGTYEQYF
CDR3 DNA: TGTGCCAGCAGTCCCCCGGACATTTTAGGGACCTACGAGCAGTACTTC
J gene: TRBJ2-7
V gene: TRBV28
D gene: .
clone size: .

CDR3 protein: CASSLEGGKQTQYF
CDR3 DNA: TGCGCCAGCAGCTTGGAGGGGGGTAAGCAGACCCAGTACTTC
J gene: TRBJ2-5
V gene: TRBV5-1
D gene: .
clone size: .

CDR3 protein: CASSLSGGEGQYF
CDR3 DNA: TGTGCCAGCAGCTTATCCGGGGGGGAAGGGCAGTACTTC
J gene: TRBJ2-7
V gene: TRBV7-3
D gene: TRBD2
clone size: .